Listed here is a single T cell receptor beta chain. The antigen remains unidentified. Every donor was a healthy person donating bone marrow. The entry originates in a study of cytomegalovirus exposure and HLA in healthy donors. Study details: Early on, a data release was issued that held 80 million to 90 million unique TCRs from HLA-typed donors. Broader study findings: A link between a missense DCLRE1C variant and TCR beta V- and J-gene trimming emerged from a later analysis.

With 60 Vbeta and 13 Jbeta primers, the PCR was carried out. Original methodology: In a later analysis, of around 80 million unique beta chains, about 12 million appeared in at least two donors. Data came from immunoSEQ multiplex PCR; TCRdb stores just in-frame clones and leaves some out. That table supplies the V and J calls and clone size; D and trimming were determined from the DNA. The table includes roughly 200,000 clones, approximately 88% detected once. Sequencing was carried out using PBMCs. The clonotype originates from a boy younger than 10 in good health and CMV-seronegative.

The CDR3, as DNA: TGTGCCAGCAGCTTAGATGTCCTAGCGGGAGCGGACGAGCAGTACTTC. It translates to CASSLDVLAGADEQYF. V and J are TRBV11-2 and TRBJ2-7, with TRBD2 identical over 10 bases. The CDR3 is 16 amino acids. Germline V gene data show CDR1 as SGHAT and CDR2 as FQNNGV. Trimming cost V 0 bases and J 5 bases; bases outside gene matches: 7. Drawing the rest from reference TRBV11-2 and TRBJ2-7, the complete variable domain is EAGVAQSPRYKIIEKRQSVAFWCNPISGHATLYWYQQILGQGPKLLIQFQNNGVVDDSQLPKDRFSAERLKGVDSTLKIQPAKLEDSAVYLCASSLDVLAGADEQYFGPGTRLTVT.